This T cell receptor (beta chain) was identified during a study of blood T cell repertoires in COVID-19. The CDR3 loop spans 13 amino acids. CDR1 DFQATT and CDR2 SNEGSKA come from the germline V gene (reference sequence). V was trimmed by 3 bases and J by 2 bases, leaving 9 bases between them. Measured with immunoSEQ multiplex PCR; TCRdb has only the in-frame clones, and not every one. Of under 350,000 clones detected, 65% to 90% appear once; the ten largest clones hold roughly 7%. The sample was peripheral blood. The chain employs TRBV20-1 and TRBJ2-3; D not certain. The source is a human donor in a cohort sampled during active COVID-19. CDR3 nucleotide sequence: TGCAGTGCTAGTGAGCGCCCCACAGATACGCAGTATTTT. Encoded protein: CSASERPTDTQYF.